Following are 16 T cell receptor beta chains from one sample sequenced in a study of shared clonotypes between healthy human individuals (dated by TCRdb to 2019 to 2021). The library came from the immunoSEQ multiplex PCR assay. This is the immuneACCESS table as TCRdb keeps it, with only in-frame sequences that have V and J called. A part of the clones is gone; compared with another copy, unresolved V genes explain less than half, and the rest is unexplained. Across this sample there are over 2 million clones, with roughly 94% seen only once. Roughly 0.13% of the sample lies in the top ten. The source material was naive CD4+ T cells sorted from blood. The intended sense of this specimen's cell subset or site label: CD45RA+ positively selected. The receptors stem from a man between 18 and 35 years old in good health.

The chain carries TRBV6-6 and TRBJ2-2, with 9 bases matching TRBD1. The CDR3 sequence is 15 residues long. Germline V gives CDR1 MNHNY, CDR2 SVGAGI (reference sequence). Germline trimming cut 4 bases from V and 3 bases from J; bases unmatched to any gene: 3. This CDR3 is CASSSRTGDTGELFF. The CDR3, as DNA: TGTGCCAGCAGTTCCAGGACAGGGGACACCGGGGAGCTGTTTTTT.

This chain uses TRBV10-3 with TRBJ2-3; D possibly corresponds to TRBD2 (6 bases). This CDR3 region has 15 residues. Germline CDR1 ENHRY, CDR2 SYGVKD. Trimming shortened V by 10 bases and J by 1 base, and 18 bases separated the two germline ends. CDR3 residues: CATRDFNGGTDTQYF. CDR3 nucleotides: TGTGCCACCAGGGACTTCAACGGGGGCACAGATACGCAGTATTTT.

The chain carries TRBV2 and TRBJ2-7; D not certain. The CDR3 runs to 12 residues. The germline V gene has CDR1 SNHLY and CDR2 FYNNEI. Trimming removed 4 bases from V and 9 bases from J, with 13 bases in between. CDR3 bases: TGTGCCAGCAGTGTGGACCCCCGGGTGCAGTACTTC. As protein: CASSVDPRVQYF.

The CDR3, as DNA: TGTGCCAGCAGCTTAGAGGGAGGGGGTATGAACTATGGCTACACCTTC. Amino acids: CASSLEGGGMNYGYTF. The chain combines TRBV7-9 with TRBJ1-2; D might be TRBD1 (6 bases). With 1 base removed from V and 2 bases from J, the gap between germline ends came to 14 bases. The germline V gene has CDR1 SEHNR and CDR2 FQNEAQ (reference sequence). The length of the CDR3 is 16 residues.

This clone occurred a few times. The gene calls are TRBV2 and TRBJ2-1; no clear D. The CDR3 has 14 residues. Germline-derived CDR1 and CDR2 are SNHLY and FYNNEI. The V gene lost 1 base and the J gene lost 2 bases, with 6 bases spanning the gap. DNA for the CDR3: TGTGCCAGCAGTGAAGGGCCCCCCTACAATGAGCAGTTCTTC. Translated: CASSEGPPYNEQFF.

The chain joins TRBV6-1 to TRBJ1-3, with TRBD1 matching 9 bases. This CDR3 has 17 residues. V was clipped by 3 bases and J by 2 bases; unmatched bases: 8. CDR1 and CDR2 (germline): MNHNS, SASEGT. DNA for the CDR3: TGTGCCAGCAGTGACGGGACAGGGCAGATTCCTGGAAACACCATATATTTT. Protein product: CASSDGTGQIPGNTIYF.

A single count supports this clone. V usage is TRBV6-5 and J usage is TRBJ2-7, with 7 bases identical to TRBD2. Germline CDR1 MNHEY, CDR2 SVGAGI. With 8 bases clipped from V and 5 bases from J, the junction kept 6 bases outside the gene matches. This CDR3 spans 12 amino acids. The chain's CDR3 is CASGRGTDEQYF. CDR3 bases: TGTGCCAGCGGGCGGGGGACCGACGAGCAGTACTTC.

The V and J genes are TRBV2 and TRBJ2-7; D is possibly TRBD1 (5 bases). The CDR3 is 13 amino acids. CDR1 SNHLY and CDR2 FYNNEI come from the germline V gene. V was shortened by 6 bases and J by 5 bases, with 14 bases between the two germline ends. The CDR3 loop is CASRPMGHDEQYF. For the CDR3, the DNA is TGTGCCAGCAGACCCATGGGGCACGACGAGCAGTACTTC.

This chain joins TRBV10-3 and TRBJ2-1, with 9 bases lining up with TRBD1. The CDR3 has 16 residues. CDR1 is ENHRY, CDR2 SYGVKD, per germline. Trimming cost V 5 bases and J 7 bases; bases outside gene matches: 12. CDR3 sequence: CAISHYRPGTGNEQFF. The CDR3 nucleotides are TGTGCCATCAGTCACTATCGTCCCGGGACAGGGAATGAGCAGTTCTTC.

The V and J genes are TRBV14 and TRBJ2-5; no definite D call. CDR3 length equals 13 residues. Germline V gives CDR1 SGHDN, CDR2 FVKESK. V was cut by 3 bases and J by 0 bases, with 5 bases left in between. CDR3: CASSHIHQETQYF. Written as DNA, the CDR3 is TGTGCCAGCAGCCACATCCACCAAGAGACCCAGTACTTC.

As regards this clone: Other DNA sequences in this specimen translate into the identical CDR3. This sequence joins TRBV18 and TRBJ1-5, with TRBD1 matching over 8 bases. Trimming took 4 bases from V and 4 from J; bases not matched to a gene: 3. Per the germline V gene, CDR1 is KGHSH and CDR2 is LQKENI. This CDR3 comprises 14 residues. The DNA of the CDR3 is TGTGCCAGCTCACAGGGACAGGCGAATCAGCCCCAGCATTTT. Its protein product is CASSQGQANQPQHF.

V is TRBV4-1 and J is TRBJ2-4; D not resolved. Germline values: CDR1 MGHRA, CDR2 YSYEKL. V lost 0 bases and J lost 3, with 21 bases in between. The CDR3 is 19 amino acids. The CDR3 DNA reads as TGCGCCAGCAGCCAAGAAAGTGCCCTGATGAGTTTCGGCAAAAACATTCAGTACTTC. Its translation is CASSQESALMSFGKNIQYF.

The table lists this clone with a count of one. CDR3: CASSLDGGRATDTQYF. CDR3 nucleotides: TGTGCCAGCAGCTTAGATGGGGGGCGTGCGACAGATACGCAGTATTTT. This chain uses TRBV7-2 with TRBJ2-3; D possibly uses TRBD1 or TRBD2 (6 bases each). The length of the CDR3 is 16 residues. Trimming stripped 1 base from V and 3 bases from J, with 14 bases between. Germline CDR1 SGHTA, CDR2 FQGNSA. Drawing the rest from reference TRBV7-2 and TRBJ2-3, the complete variable domain is GAGVSQSPSNKVTEKGKDVELRCDPISGHTALYWYRQSLGQGLEFLIYFQGNSAPDKSGLPSDRFSAERTGGSVSTLTIQRTQQEDSAVYLCASSLDGGRATDTQYFGPGTRLTVL.

V gene TRBV28 combines with J gene TRBJ2-2; 7 bases agree with TRBD2. V gave up 5 bases and J gave up 1 base; unmatched junction bases: 7. This CDR3 contains 16 residues. Germline loops: CDR1 MDHEN, CDR2 SYDVKM. The CDR3 bases are TGTGCCAGCAGTCCGCCCCCGGGGGGGAACACCGGGGAGCTGTTTTTT. This translates into CASSPPPGGNTGELFF.

The chain joins TRBV11-2 to TRBJ2-1; TRBD2 matches at 11 bases. Germline V CDR1 and CDR2: SGHAT, FQNNGV. V lost 0 bases, J lost 2 bases, and 0 bases stayed unmatched. CDR3 length equals 16 residues. The CDR3 DNA follows: TGTGCCAGCAGCTTAGATAGCGGGAGGGCCTACAATGAGCAGTTCTTC. This gives the protein CASSLDSGRAYNEQFF.

The rearrangement links TRBV5-1 to TRBJ2-5; possibly TRBD1 or TRBD2 for D (5 bases each). V was pared by 4 bases and J by 2 bases, with 15 bases between. Germline V gives CDR1 SGHRS, CDR2 YFSETQ. There are 15 residues in the CDR3. CDR3 loop: CASSDGTGRQETQYF. The DNA of the CDR3 is TGCGCCAGCAGCGATGGGACGGGGAGACAAGAGACCCAGTACTTC.